The 25 T cell receptor beta chains reported below all come from one sample, sequenced in a study of long-term antiretroviral therapy in people with HIV (dated by TCRdb to between 2022 and 2023). Sequencing of the TRB variable region was done with the immunoSEQ hsTCRB v3.0 assay at survey level resolution. TCRdb took this table from immuneACCESS and kept in-frame rearrangements with V and J called. Such tables lack part of the clones; where checked against another copy, unresolved V genes explain under half of the gap, and the rest is unexplained. This sample lists 25,000 to 35,000 clones; more than 85% were detected once. Jointly, the top ten make up roughly 7% of the sample. The sequencing here drew on unsorted PBMCs, taken 5 years before starting antiretroviral therapy. These receptors were obtained from a man in his fifties or sixties with HIV.

The genes are TRBV21-1 and TRBJ2-7; TRBD1 reflects the table's D call only, with no check against the DNA. TRBV21-1 is a recognized pseudogene. The CDR3 runs to 16 residues. Here the CDR3 reads CASSKQAGQGAYEQYF. The CDR3 DNA reads as TGTGCCAGCAGCAAGCAAGCGGGACAGGGGGCTTACGAGCAGTACTTC.

The chain links TRBV14 to TRBJ2-3, with 12 bases identical to TRBD2. Looked up from germline, CDR1 is SGHDN and CDR2 is FVKESK. J was trimmed by 4 bases and V by 1 base; bases with no gene match: 3. CDR3 length: 16 residues. CDR3 sequence: CASSQVLAGGPDTQYF. The CDR3 DNA is TGTGCCAGCAGCCAAGTACTAGCGGGGGGCCCAGATACGCAGTATTTT.

CDR3 residues: CASSVDPLTNYGYTF. The CDR3 DNA is TGTGCCAGCAGCGTAGACCCGTTAACTAACTATGGCTACACCTTC. This chain connects TRBV9 to TRBJ1-2; D ambiguous. Trimming stripped 0 bases from V and 0 bases from J, with 9 bases between. CDR3 length: 15 amino acids. Germline V CDR1 and CDR2: SGDLS, YYNGEE.

V usage is TRBV2 and J usage is TRBJ1-1; unclear D gene. The CDR3 is 13 residues long. The germline V and J ends were trimmed by 1 base and 1 base, with 4 bases remaining between them. Germline V gene data show CDR1 as SNHLY and CDR2 as FYNNEI. CDR3 DNA sequence: TGTGCCAGCAGTGAAGACGAGAACACTGAAGCTTTCTTT. The encoded protein is CASSEDENTEAFF.

The rearrangement joins TRBV4-1 to TRBJ2-7; no firm D call. The CDR3 extends over 16 amino acids. From germline, CDR1 is MGHRA and CDR2 YSYEKL. V lost 3 bases and J 1 base, leaving 16 bases between the germline ends. The CDR3 DNA follows: TGCGCCAGCAGCCATCCCTCCTTCCCTCCATCCTACGAGCAGTACTTC. This sequence encodes CASSHPSFPPSYEQYF.

The chain uses TRBV23-1 and TRBJ1-5; D is perhaps TRBD1 (6 bases). TRBV23-1 is recorded as an ORF, its role being uncertain. The CDR3 sequence is 17 residues long. V was cut by 0 bases and J by 6 bases, with 18 bases left in between. CDR3 in DNA: TGCGCCAGCAGTCAATCCCGGGACACCACTGAAGGTCAGCCCCAGCATTTT. This gives the protein CASSQSRDTTEGQPQHF.

This rearrangement joins TRBV2 to TRBJ1-3; D is unclear. The CDR3 totals 14 residues. Trimming took off 6 bases at V and 4 bases at J, with 13 bases between the two ends. Germline assignment: CDR1 SNHLY and CDR2 FYNNEI. CDR3 nucleotides: TGTGCCAGCAGGGACCTACTAAGGGGAAACACCATATATTTT. Translation: CASRDLLRGNTIYF.

The CDR3 DNA sequence: TGTGCCAGCAGTGAAACTTATGGAACAGGGGGCACCTACAATCAGCCCCAGCATTTT. This sequence encodes CASSETYGTGGTYNQPQHF. This chain uses TRBV6-1 with TRBJ1-5, with 9 nucleotides matching TRBD1. Germline CDR1 and CDR2: MNHNS and SASEGT. V gave up 2 bases and J gave up 3 bases; unmatched junction bases: 14. The length of the CDR3 is 19 residues.

The chain is built from TRBV5-1 and TRBJ2-2; no clear D gene. Germline assignment: CDR1 SGHRS and CDR2 YFSETQ. The germline V and J ends were trimmed by 0 bases and 6 bases, with 9 bases remaining between them. This CDR3 comprises 14 residues. CDR3 DNA: TGCGCCAGCAGCTTGGAGTGGGGTTCCGGGGAGCTGTTTTTT. Translated: CASSLEWGSGELFF.

The rearrangement uses TRBV7-8 and TRBJ1-4; D unresolved. The germline V gene encodes CDR1 SGHVS and CDR2 FQNEAQ. V dropped 2 bases and J dropped 7 bases, with 11 bases sitting between them. This CDR3 has 14 residues. The DNA of the CDR3 is TGTGCCAGCAGCTTATCTAGGCTTGGTGAAAAACTGTTTTTT. Translated: CASSLSRLGEKLFF. The variable domain in full, completed from reference TRBV7-8 and TRBJ1-4, reads GAGVSQSPRYKVAKRGQDVALRCDPISGHVSLFWYQQALGQGPEFLTYFQNEAQLDKSGLPSDRFFAERPEGSVSTLKIQRTQQEDSAVYLCASSLSRLGEKLFFGSGTQLSVL.

The J gene is TRBJ2-7, the V gene TRBV10-3; 7 nucleotides line up with TRBD1. Germline V gene sequence: CDR1 ENHRY, CDR2 SYGVKD. V lost 8 bases and J lost 0; bases outside the gene matches: 7. CDR3 size: 14 residues. CDR3 region: CAIGIGTASYEQYF. The CDR3 DNA reads TGTGCCATCGGAATCGGGACAGCCTCCTACGAGCAGTACTTC.

This chain uses TRBV7-2 with TRBJ2-7, with D perhaps matching TRBD2 (6 bases). Germline values: CDR1 SGHTA, CDR2 FQGNSA. The V and J ends lost 5 bases and 2 bases respectively, with 28 bases between them. This CDR3 spans 19 amino acids. DNA for the CDR3: TGTGCCAGCAGCCTTCGGACGTCCCACGCCCGGGGACTGGCCTACGAGCAGTACTTC. This gives the protein CASSLRTSHARGLAYEQYF.

The J gene is TRBJ2-7, the V gene TRBV10-3; 7 nucleotides line up with TRBD2. Trimming took 8 bases from V and 11 from J; bases not matched to a gene: 9. Germline assignment: CDR1 ENHRY and CDR2 SYGVKD. This CDR3 is 11 amino acids long. As DNA, the CDR3 is TGTGCCATCGGGAGGGCAGGTCGCAAGTACTTC. Translation: CAIGRAGRKYF.

V gene TRBV5-4 combines with J gene TRBJ2-7; possibly TRBD2 for D (5 bases). The V end lost 1 base, the J end lost 2 bases, and 7 bases lay between the germline ends. The CDR3 is 13 amino acids. The germline V gene encodes CDR1 SGHNT and CDR2 YYREEE (reference sequence). The DNA of the CDR3 is TGTGCCAGCAGCTTGAGCGGTCCCTACGAGCAGTACTTC. Translated, it gives CASSLSGPYEQYF.

CDR3 residues: CASSIKSWDRPSNQPQHF. In DNA form, the CDR3 reads TGTGCCAGTAGTATTAAGTCCTGGGACCGACCTTCCAATCAGCCCCAGCATTTT. The chain uses TRBV19 and TRBJ1-5, with D possibly matching TRBD1 (5 bases). Germline lookup yields CDR1 LNHDA and CDR2 SQIVND (reference sequence). V lost 3 bases and J lost 3, with 21 bases in between. The CDR3 is made up of 18 amino acids.

This clone was recorded a few times. CDR3 nucleotides: TGCAGCGTGCTAAGGACAGACTATGGCTACACCTTC. Amino acid sequence: CSVLRTDYGYTF. The genes are TRBV29-1 and TRBJ1-2; perhaps TRBD1 as D (6 bases). Trimming removed 6 bases at V and 3 bases at J, with 11 bases between. The germline CDR1 and CDR2 sequences are SQVTM and ANQGSEA. The CDR3 is 12 residues long. Drawing the rest from reference TRBV29-1 and TRBJ1-2, the complete variable domain is SAVISQKPSRDICQRGTSLTIQCQVDSQVTMMFWYRQQPGQSLTLIATANQGSEATYESGFVIDKFPISRPNLTFSTLTVSNMSPEDSSIYLCSVLRTDYGYTFGSGTRLTVV.

J is TRBJ1-5 and V is TRBV27, with 7 bases fitting TRBD1. Germline V lookup: CDR1 MNHEY, CDR2 SMNVEV (reference sequence). This CDR3 region has 14 residues. V dropped 4 bases and J dropped 1; count of bases not matched to a gene: 1. CDR3 amino acids: CASSYRGSNQPQHF. The CDR3 nucleotides are TGTGCCAGCAGTTACAGGGGAAGCAATCAGCCCCAGCATTTT.

The chain uses TRBV18 and TRBJ1-2; D uncertain. Germline CDR1 reads KGHSH; CDR2 reads LQKENI. The CDR3 has 13 amino acids. Trimming pared 5 bases from V and 2 bases from J, leaving 9 bases between. In DNA form, the CDR3 reads TGTGCCAGCTCATCGGGTGCGAACTATGGCTACACCTTC. Translation gives CASSSGANYGYTF.

The chain employs TRBV6-5 and TRBJ2-7; a possible D gene is TRBD1 (6 bases). The CDR3 is made up of 15 amino acids. V was pared by 7 bases and J by 2 bases, with 18 bases between. Germline V lookup: CDR1 MNHEY, CDR2 SVGAGI. The CDR3 sequence: CASTDTQGIPYEQYF. The DNA for the CDR3 is TGTGCCAGCACCGATACGCAGGGGATACCCTACGAGCAGTACTTC.

V is TRBV6-6 and J is TRBJ1-5; no clear D. Germline CDR1 reads MNHNY; CDR2 reads SVGAGI (reference sequence). This CDR3 region has 14 residues. The V gene lost 2 bases and the J gene lost 5 bases, with 10 bases spanning the gap. CDR3 loop: CASSYITEDQPQHF. For the CDR3, the DNA is TGTGCCAGCAGTTACATAACAGAGGATCAGCCCCAGCATTTT.

This clone has only one observation. This chain joins TRBV5-1 and TRBJ1-5, with TRBD1 as a possible D gene (6 bases). The germline gives CDR1 SGHRS, CDR2 YFSETQ. Trimming pared 4 bases from V and 4 bases from J, leaving 9 bases between. CDR3 size: 13 residues. CDR3 protein: CASSAGANQPQHF. The CDR3 DNA reads TGCGCCAGCAGCGCAGGGGCAAATCAGCCCCAGCATTTT. The entire variable domain, with the rest obtained from reference TRBV5-1 and TRBJ1-5, is as follows: KAGVTQTPRYLIKTRGQQVTLSCSPISGHRSVSWYQQTPGQGLQFLFEYFSETQRNKGNFPGRFSGRQFSNSRSEMNVSTLELGDSALYLCASSAGANQPQHFGDGTRLSIL.

The chain combines TRBV7-2 with TRBJ1-1; D is perhaps TRBD1 (6 bases). The V end was cut by 1 base, the J end by 0 bases, with 9 bases between. The CDR3 runs to 15 residues. In germline, CDR1 is SGHTA, CDR2 FQGNSA. The CDR3 region has the DNA TGTGCCAGCAGCTTAGGGACAGCGATGAACACTGAAGCTTTCTTT. Its protein product is CASSLGTAMNTEAFF.

The rearrangement uses TRBV14 and TRBJ1-1; no firm D call. V lost 4 bases and J 5 bases, leaving 8 bases between the germline ends. CDR1 and CDR2 from the germline V gene are SGHDN and FVKESK. The CDR3 extends over 12 amino acids. The CDR3 region is CASSPAGTEAFF. The CDR3 coding sequence is TGTGCCAGCAGCCCCGCGGGGACTGAAGCTTTCTTT.

The chain couples TRBV19 to TRBJ1-6; unclear D gene. Trimming removed 0 bases from V and 7 bases from J, with 7 bases in between. In germline, CDR1 is LNHDA, CDR2 SQIVND (reference sequence). The CDR3 is 14 amino acids. CDR3 sequence (DNA): TGTGCCAGTAGTATAGAACTGATCAATTCACCCCTCCACTTT. Its translation is CASSIELINSPLHF.

The chain links TRBV4-3 to TRBJ1-4; D remains ambiguous. Trimming cost V 0 bases and J 3 bases, with 17 bases left between them. The CDR3 length is 18 residues. Germline CDR1 LGHNA, CDR2 YSLEER. This chain's CDR3 is CASSQETQDGASNEKLFF. The DNA for the CDR3 is TGCGCCAGCAGCCAAGAAACGCAGGACGGAGCCTCTAATGAAAAACTGTTTTTT.